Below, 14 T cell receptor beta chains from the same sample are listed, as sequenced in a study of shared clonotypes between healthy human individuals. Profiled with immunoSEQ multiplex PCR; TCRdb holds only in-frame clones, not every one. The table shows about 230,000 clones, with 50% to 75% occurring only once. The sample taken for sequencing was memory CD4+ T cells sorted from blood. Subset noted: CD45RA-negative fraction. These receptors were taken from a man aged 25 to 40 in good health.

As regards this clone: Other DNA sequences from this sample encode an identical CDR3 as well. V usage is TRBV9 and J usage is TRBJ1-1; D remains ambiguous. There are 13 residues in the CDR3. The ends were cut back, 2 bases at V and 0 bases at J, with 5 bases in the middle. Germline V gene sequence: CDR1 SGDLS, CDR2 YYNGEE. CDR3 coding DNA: TGTGCCAGCAGCGTTGCAGTGAACACTGAAGCTTTCTTT. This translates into CASSVAVNTEAFF.

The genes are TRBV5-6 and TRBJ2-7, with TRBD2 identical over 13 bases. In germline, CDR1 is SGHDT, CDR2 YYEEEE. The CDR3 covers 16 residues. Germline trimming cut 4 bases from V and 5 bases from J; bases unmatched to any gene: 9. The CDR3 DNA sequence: TGTGCCAGCAGCGGGGGACTAGCGGGGACCTGGGACGAGCAGTACTTC. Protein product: CASSGGLAGTWDEQYF.

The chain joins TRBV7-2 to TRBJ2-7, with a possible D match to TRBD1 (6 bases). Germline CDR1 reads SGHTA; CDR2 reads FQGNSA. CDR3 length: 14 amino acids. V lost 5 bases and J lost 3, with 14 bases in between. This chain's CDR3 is CASSAAGQYYEQYF. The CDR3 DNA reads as TGTGCCAGCAGCGCGGCAGGACAGTACTACGAGCAGTACTTC. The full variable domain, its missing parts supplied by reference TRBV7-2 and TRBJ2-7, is GAGVSQSPSNKVTEKGKDVELRCDPISGHTALYWYRQSLGQGLEFLIYFQGNSAPDKSGLPSDRFSAERTGGSVSTLTIQRTQQEDSAVYLCASSAAGQYYEQYFGPGTRLTVT.

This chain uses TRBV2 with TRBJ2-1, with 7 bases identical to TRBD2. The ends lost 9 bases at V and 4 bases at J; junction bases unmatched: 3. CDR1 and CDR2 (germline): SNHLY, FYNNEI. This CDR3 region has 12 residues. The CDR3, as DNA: TGTGCCAGTGGGGGGGTTTACAATGAGCAGTTCTTC. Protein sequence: CASGGVYNEQFF. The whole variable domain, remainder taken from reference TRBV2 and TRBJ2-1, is EPEVTQTPSHQVTQMGQEVILRCVPISNHLYFYWYRQILGQKVEFLVSFYNNEISEKSEIFDDQFSVERPDGSNFTLKIRSTKLEDSAMYFCASGGVYNEQFFGPGTRLTVL.

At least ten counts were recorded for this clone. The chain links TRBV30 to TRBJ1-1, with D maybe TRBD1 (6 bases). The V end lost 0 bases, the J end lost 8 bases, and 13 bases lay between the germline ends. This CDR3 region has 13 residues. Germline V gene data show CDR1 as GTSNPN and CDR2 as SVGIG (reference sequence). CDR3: CAWSVGGRREAFF. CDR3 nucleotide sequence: TGTGCCTGGAGTGTGGGGGGCCGCAGGGAAGCTTTCTTT.

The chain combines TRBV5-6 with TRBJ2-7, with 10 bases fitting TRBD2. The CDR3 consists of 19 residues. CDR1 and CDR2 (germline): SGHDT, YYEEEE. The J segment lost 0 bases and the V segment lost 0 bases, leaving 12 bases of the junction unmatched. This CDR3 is CASSLEYGLAGVSSYEQYF. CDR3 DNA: TGTGCCAGCAGCTTGGAATATGGTCTAGCGGGAGTAAGCTCCTACGAGCAGTACTTC.

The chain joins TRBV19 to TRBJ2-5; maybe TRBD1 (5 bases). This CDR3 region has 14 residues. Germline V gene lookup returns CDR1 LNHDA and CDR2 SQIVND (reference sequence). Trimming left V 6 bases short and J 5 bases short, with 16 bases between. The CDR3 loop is CASRGSGSSETQYF. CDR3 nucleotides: TGTGCCAGTAGAGGTTCAGGGTCTTCGGAGACCCAGTACTTC.

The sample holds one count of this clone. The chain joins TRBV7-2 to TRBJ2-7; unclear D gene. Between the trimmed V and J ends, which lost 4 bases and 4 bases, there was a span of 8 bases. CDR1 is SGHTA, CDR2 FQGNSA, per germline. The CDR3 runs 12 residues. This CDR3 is CASSSNTYEQYF. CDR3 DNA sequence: TGTGCCAGCAGCTCCAATACTTACGAGCAGTACTTC.

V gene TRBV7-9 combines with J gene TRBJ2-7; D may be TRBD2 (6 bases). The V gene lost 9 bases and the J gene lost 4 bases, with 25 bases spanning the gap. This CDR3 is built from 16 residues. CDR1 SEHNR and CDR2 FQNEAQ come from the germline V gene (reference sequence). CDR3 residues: CASKRKSPGDSYEQYF. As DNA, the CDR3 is TGTGCCAGTAAACGAAAATCCCCGGGAGATTCGTACGAGCAGTACTTC. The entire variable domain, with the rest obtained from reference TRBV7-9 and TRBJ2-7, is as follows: DTGVSQNPRHKITKRGQNVTFRCDPISEHNRLYWYRQTLGQGPEFLTYFQNEAQLEKSRLLSDRFSAERPKGSFSTLEIQRTEQGDSAMYLCASKRKSPGDSYEQYFGPGTRLTVT.

DNA of the CDR3: TGTGCCAGCTCACCGGAAGGGACACCCAACACTGAAGCTTTCTTT. Translation: CASSPEGTPNTEAFF. V is TRBV18 and J is TRBJ1-1, with D perhaps matching TRBD1 (6 bases). The CDR3 runs 15 residues. CDR1 KGHSH and CDR2 LQKENI come from the germline V gene. The V end was cut by 3 bases, the J end by 2 bases, with 13 bases between. Combining the CDR3 with reference TRBV18 and TRBJ1-1 gives the whole variable domain NAGVMQNPRHLVRRRGQEARLRCSPMKGHSHVYWYRQLPEEGLKFMVYLQKENIIDESGMPKERFSAEFPKEGPSILRIQQVVRGDSAAYFCASSPEGTPNTEAFFGQGTRLTVV.

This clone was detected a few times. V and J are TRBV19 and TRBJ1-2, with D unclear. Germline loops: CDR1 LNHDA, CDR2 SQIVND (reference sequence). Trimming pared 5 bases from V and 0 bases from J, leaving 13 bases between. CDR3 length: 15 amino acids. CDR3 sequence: CASSFQLQTNYGYTF. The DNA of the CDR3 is TGTGCCAGTAGTTTCCAGCTACAGACTAACTATGGCTACACCTTC.

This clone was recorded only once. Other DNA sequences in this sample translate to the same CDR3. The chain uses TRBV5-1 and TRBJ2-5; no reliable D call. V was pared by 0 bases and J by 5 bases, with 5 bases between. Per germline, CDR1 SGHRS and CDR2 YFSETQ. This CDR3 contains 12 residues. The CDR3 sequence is CASSLEGETQYF. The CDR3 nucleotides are TGCGCCAGCAGCTTGGAAGGGGAGACCCAGTACTTC.

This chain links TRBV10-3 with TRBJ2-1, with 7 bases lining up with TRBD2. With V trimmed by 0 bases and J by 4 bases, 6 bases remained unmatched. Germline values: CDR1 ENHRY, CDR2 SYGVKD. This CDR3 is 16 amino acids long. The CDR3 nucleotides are TGTGCCATCAGTGAGTCTGTAGGACTAGTATACAATGAGCAGTTCTTC. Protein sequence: CAISESVGLVYNEQFF.

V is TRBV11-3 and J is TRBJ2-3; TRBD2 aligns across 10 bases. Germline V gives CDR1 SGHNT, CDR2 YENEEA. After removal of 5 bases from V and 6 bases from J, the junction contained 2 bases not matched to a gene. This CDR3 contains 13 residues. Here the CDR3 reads CASSKREGDTQYF. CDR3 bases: TGTGCCAGCAGCAAGCGGGAGGGCGATACGCAGTATTTT.